These 22 T cell receptor beta chains came from one sample sequenced in a study of human T cells and chemical hapten exposure. TCRdb re-called the RACE reads with MiXCR, one entry per CDR3 protein. The repertoire holds 62,000 or so distinct CDR3 sequences, with approximately 11% as singletons. Indicated time point: patch test 3, about 24 weeks after DPC sensitization. Treatment: therapeutic diphenylcyclopropenone sensitization with weekly scalp DPC. The sequences come from whole blood, collected in connection with sensitization to the hapten diphenylcyclopropenone (DPC). The source is a woman aged 25 to 39 with alopecia areata. Some clones in this sample may be carry-over from other donors' samples.

The table lists this clonotype with many counts. This chain uses TRBV11-2 with TRBJ2-2; the D is unclear. The CDR3 has 12 amino acids. The V end lost 3 bases, the J end lost 4 bases, and 3 bases lay between the germline ends. Germline V gives CDR1 SGHAT, CDR2 FQNNGV. The CDR3 region has the DNA TGTGCCAGCAGCTTGGGCACCGGGGAGCTGTTTTTT. It is translated as CASSLGTGELFF.

The chain uses TRBV5-5 and TRBJ1-5, with D unclear. In germline, CDR1 is SGHKS, CDR2 YYEKEE (reference sequence). The CDR3 contains 14 residues. Trimming removed 1 base from V and 2 bases from J, with 7 bases in between. In nucleotides, the CDR3 is TGTGCCAGCAGCTTGTTGTCGGGCAATCAGCCCCAGCATTTT. Its translation is CASSLLSGNQPQHF.

This clonotype came up a few times. The chain combines TRBV7-2 with TRBJ2-3; a weak D match, TRBD2 (5 bases). CDR3 length: 15 amino acids. Trimming took off 2 bases at V and 7 bases at J, with 16 bases between the two ends. Germline V gene data show CDR1 as SGHTA and CDR2 as FQGNSA. The CDR3 protein is CASSLPPRGSNTQYF. CDR3 nucleotide sequence: TGTGCCAGCAGCTTACCCCCTCGGGGTTCAAATACGCAGTATTTT.

There are a few counts of this clonotype. The V and J genes are TRBV28 and TRBJ2-2; tentative D call: TRBD2 (6 bases). The germline V gene has CDR1 MDHEN and CDR2 SYDVKM. This CDR3 is built from 15 residues. Deletions cut 6 bases from V and 2 bases from J, with 13 bases between. In nucleotides, the CDR3 is TGTGCCAGCAGACTGGGGGGATTCAACACCGGGGAGCTGTTTTTT. This gives the protein CASRLGGFNTGELFF.

The chain has TRBV18 and TRBJ2-1, with 8 bases aligning to TRBD1. With V trimmed by 3 bases and J by 8 bases, 6 bases remained unmatched. The CDR3 is 14 residues long. Germline CDR1 KGHSH, CDR2 LQKENI. CDR3 bases: TGTGCCAGCTCACCTGGACAGGGCTTCTATGAGCAGTTCTTC. As protein: CASSPGQGFYEQFF.

Many counts were recorded for this clonotype. V usage is TRBV18 and J usage is TRBJ2-7; maybe TRBD2 (5 bases). V lost 1 base and J lost 6, with 10 bases in between. Germline lookup yields CDR1 KGHSH and CDR2 LQKENI. This CDR3 contains 13 residues. The CDR3 sequence is CASSPLAAGEQYF. In DNA, the CDR3 is TGTGCCAGCTCACCACTCGCGGCGGGCGAGCAGTACTTC. Full variable domain (remainder filled in from reference TRBV18 and TRBJ2-7): NAGVMQNPRHLVRRRGQEARLRCSPMKGHSHVYWYRQLPEEGLKFMVYLQKENIIDESGMPKERFSAEFPKEGPSILRIQQVVRGDSAAYFCASSPLAAGEQYFGPGTRLTVT.

This clonotype was seen only a few times. The genes are TRBV29-1 and TRBJ1-2, with 9 bases identical to TRBD1. The V segment lost 6 bases and the J segment 6 bases; nucleotides outside the gene matches: 14. CDR1 is SQVTM, CDR2 ANQGSEA, per germline. The CDR3 spans 15 residues. This CDR3 reads CSVDKTGGAEHGYTF. CDR3 nucleotides: TGCAGCGTCGATAAAACAGGGGGCGCGGAGCATGGCTACACCTTC.

Details on this clonotype: A single base separates this from a much larger clone, so it may be a read error. The genes are TRBV7-2 and TRBJ2-7; perhaps TRBD2 as D (6 bases). Germline CDR1 is SGHTA and CDR2 is FQGNSA. The CDR3 runs to 15 residues. The CDR3 DNA reads TGTGCCGGCAGCTTAGACTCCGGGAGCTCCTACGAGCAGTACTTC. Translating it yields CAGSLDSGSSYEQYF. The complete variable domain, with remaining parts taken from reference TRBV7-2 and TRBJ2-7, reads GAGVSQSPSNKVTEKGKDVELRCDPISGHTALYWYRQSLGQGLEFLIYFQGNSAPDKSGLPSDRFSAERTGGSVSTLTIQRTQQEDSAVYLCAGSLDSGSSYEQYFGPGTRLTVT.

The sample holds many counts of this clonotype. This chain joins TRBV4-2 and TRBJ1-3; D gene uncertain. The CDR3 runs to 15 residues. Germline V gives CDR1 LGHNA, CDR2 YNFKEQ. V dropped 4 bases and J dropped 0 bases, with 10 bases sitting between them. This CDR3 is CASSRLDPSGNTIYF. CDR3 nucleotides: TGTGCCAGCAGCCGATTGGACCCCTCTGGAAACACCATATATTTT.

As regards this clonotype: This could be a read error, since a much larger clone is one nucleotide away. This chain uses TRBV10-3 with TRBJ1-1, with TRBD1 identical over 11 bases. From germline, CDR1 is ENHRY and CDR2 SYGVKD. CDR3 length: 14 residues. Here the CDR3 reads CPIRAGQGAPEAFF. The CDR3 region has the DNA TGTCCCATCAGGGCCGGACAGGGGGCCCCGGAAGCTTTCTTT.

This clonotype was counted between two and nine times. The V gene is TRBV28, the J gene TRBJ1-6, with D unclear. This CDR3 spans 17 amino acids. The V gene's germline CDR1 is MDHEN and CDR2 SYDVKM. Trimming removed 6 bases at V and 2 bases at J, with 17 bases between. CDR3 nucleotide sequence: TGTGCCAGCAGCCGTTCAGGAGCTCCAACCTATAATTCACCCCTCCACTTT. It translates to CASSRSGAPTYNSPLHF.

This clonotype was seen at least ten times. The rearrangement links TRBV6-2 or TRBV6-3 to TRBJ2-3; TRBD2 might be the D (5 bases). Trimming left V 4 bases short and J 5 bases short, with 10 bases between. Germline V gene sequence: CDR1 MNHEY, CDR2 SVGEGT. This CDR3 is built from 13 residues. The CDR3 bases are TGTGCCAGCAGTTCCCCGGGATTAGATACGCAGTATTTT. This gives the protein CASSSPGLDTQYF.

This chain joins TRBV3-1 and TRBJ2-7, with D hard to call. The CDR3 totals 12 residues. V lost 3 bases, J lost 3 bases, and 6 bases lay in between. Germline values: CDR1 LGHDT, CDR2 YNNKEL (reference sequence). In DNA, the CDR3 is TGTGCCAGCAGCCATGACCTCTACGAGCAGTACTTC. This translates into CASSHDLYEQYF.

The chain combines TRBV6-2 or TRBV6-3 with TRBJ2-1; D is undetermined. V gave up 2 bases and J gave up 10 bases, with 12 bases separating them. The V gene's germline CDR1 is MNHEY and CDR2 SVGEGT. CDR3 length: 13 amino acids. The CDR3 nucleotides are TGTGCCAGCAGTTACGGGTTTAGGGCCGAGCAGTTCTTC. Its protein product is CASSYGFRAEQFF.

The chain carries TRBV4-1 and TRBJ2-3; D is possibly TRBD2 (5 bases). Germline V gives CDR1 MGHRA, CDR2 YSYEKL. This CDR3 contains 16 residues. Trimming stripped 1 base from V and 0 bases from J, with 11 bases between. CDR3 protein: CASSQGSGASTDTQYF. The CDR3 DNA reads TGCGCCAGCAGCCAAGGAAGCGGAGCTAGCACAGATACGCAGTATTTT.

This clonotype was recorded at least ten times. The genes are TRBV29-1 and TRBJ2-7; D gene unclear. The germline V gene encodes CDR1 SQVTM and CDR2 ANQGSEA. CDR3 size: 13 residues. Trimming stripped 4 bases from V and 2 bases from J, with 12 bases between. The CDR3 is CSVVSADAYEQYF. Written as DNA, the CDR3 is TGCAGCGTTGTCTCCGCGGATGCCTACGAGCAGTACTTC.

This clonotype was recorded a few times. CDR3 sequence: CASSPWLGLHEQYF. DNA for the CDR3: TGTGCCAGCAGCCCCTGGTTAGGCCTACACGAGCAGTACTTC. The chain couples TRBV6-5 to TRBJ2-7; no firm D call. V lost 6 bases, J lost 5 bases, and 17 bases lay in between. CDR1 and CDR2 from the germline V gene are MNHEY and SVGAGI. This CDR3 region has 14 residues.

This clonotype has only a few counts. The genes are TRBV12-3 or TRBV12-4 and TRBJ1-2; D might be TRBD1 (5 bases). Trimming cost V 5 bases and J 7 bases, with 14 bases left between them. The CDR3 length is 13 residues. The CDR3 DNA is TGTGCCAGCAGTCCCGCAGGGCTCCGTGGCTACACCTTC. It yields the protein CASSPAGLRGYTF.

V and J are TRBV28 and TRBJ2-5; no clear D gene. The ends were cut back, 6 bases at V and 4 bases at J, with 15 bases in the middle. CDR1 is MDHEN and CDR2 is SYDVKM in the germline V gene. This CDR3 spans 14 amino acids. DNA for the CDR3: TGTGCCAGCAGCTCGCCCGGGTTTTCAGAGACCCAGTACTTC. As protein: CASSSPGFSETQYF.

This clonotype was seen at least ten times. The chain joins TRBV7-2 to TRBJ1-5, with D unclear. This CDR3 comprises 16 residues. V lost 5 bases and J 0 bases, leaving 14 bases between the germline ends. Germline V gives CDR1 SGHTA, CDR2 FQGNSA. In DNA, the CDR3 is TGTGCCAGCAGCCTCGGACCAGAATATAGCAATCAGCCCCAGCATTTT. This gives the protein CASSLGPEYSNQPQHF.

This clonotype has a count of ten or more. This chain connects TRBV20-1 to TRBJ2-2; D remains ambiguous. V lost 1 base, J lost 7 bases, and 4 bases lay in between. Per the germline V gene, CDR1 is DFQATT and CDR2 is SNEGSKA (reference sequence). The CDR3 extends over 11 amino acids. The CDR3 bases are TGCAGTGCTAGAGGGCTCGGGGAGCTGTTTTTT. This translates into CSARGLGELFF.

There are many counts of this clonotype. The chain is built from TRBV30 and TRBJ1-4, with 8 nucleotides matching TRBD1. Trimming cost V 5 bases and J 8 bases; bases outside gene matches: 10. The length of the CDR3 is 14 residues. Germline V gives CDR1 GTSNPN, CDR2 SVGIG (reference sequence). DNA for the CDR3: TGTGCCTGGGGCCTCGGACAGGGTGCGGAAAAACTGTTTTTT. Its protein product is CAWGLGQGAEKLFF. Based on the CDR3 plus reference TRBV30 and TRBJ1-4, the full variable domain is SQTIHQWPATLVQPVGSPLSLECTVEGTSNPNLYWYRQAAGRGLQLLFYSVGIGQISSEVPQNLSASRPQDRQFILSSKKLLLSDSGFYLCAWGLGQGAEKLFFGSGTQLSVL.